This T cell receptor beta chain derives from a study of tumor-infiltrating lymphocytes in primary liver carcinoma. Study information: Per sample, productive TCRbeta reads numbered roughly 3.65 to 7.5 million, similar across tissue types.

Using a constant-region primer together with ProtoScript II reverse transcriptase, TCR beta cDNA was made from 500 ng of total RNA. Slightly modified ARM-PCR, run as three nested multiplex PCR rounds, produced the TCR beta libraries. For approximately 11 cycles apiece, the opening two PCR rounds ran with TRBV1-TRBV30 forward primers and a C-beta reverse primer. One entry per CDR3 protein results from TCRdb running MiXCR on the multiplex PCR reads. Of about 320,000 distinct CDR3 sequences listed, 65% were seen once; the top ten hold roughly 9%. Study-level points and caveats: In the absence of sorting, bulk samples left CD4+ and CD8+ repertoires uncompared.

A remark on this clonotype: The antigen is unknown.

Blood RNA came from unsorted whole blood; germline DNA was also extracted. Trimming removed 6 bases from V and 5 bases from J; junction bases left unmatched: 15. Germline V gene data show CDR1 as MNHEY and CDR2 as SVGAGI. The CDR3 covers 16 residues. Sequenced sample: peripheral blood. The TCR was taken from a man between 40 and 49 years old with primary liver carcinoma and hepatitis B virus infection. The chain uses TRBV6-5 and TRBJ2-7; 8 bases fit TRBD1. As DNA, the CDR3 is TGTGCCAGCAGCTCCAACCATAGACAGGGGCTCCACGAGCAGTACTTC. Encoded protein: CASSSNHRQGLHEQYF.